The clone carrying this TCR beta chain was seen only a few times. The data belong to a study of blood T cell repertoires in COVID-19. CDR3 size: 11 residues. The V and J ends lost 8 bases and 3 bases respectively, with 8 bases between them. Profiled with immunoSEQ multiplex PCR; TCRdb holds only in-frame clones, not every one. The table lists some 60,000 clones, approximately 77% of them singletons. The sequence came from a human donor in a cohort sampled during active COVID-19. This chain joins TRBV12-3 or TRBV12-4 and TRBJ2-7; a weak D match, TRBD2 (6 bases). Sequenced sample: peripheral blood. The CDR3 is CASRGFYEQYF. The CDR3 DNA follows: TGTGCCAGCCGGGGGTTCTACGAGCAGTACTTC.